The rows below give T cell receptor beta chains drawn from one sample of a study of CD8 T cells in Susac syndrome. TCRdb redid the calling of the immunoSEQ multiplex PCR reads with MiXCR, one entry per CDR3 protein. This repertoire shows about 150,000 distinct CDR3 sequences, about 94% found once; its top ten account for 0.2% to 0.25%. The sample taken for sequencing was CD8+ T cells from PBMCs. The receptors derive from a human donor with multiple sclerosis. The CDR3 runs from the conserved cysteine through the conserved F or W.

v_call	j_call	cdr3_length	cdr3_aa
TRBV27	TRBJ1-5	15	CASSLSRSRNQPQHF
TRBV5-6	TRBJ1-2	16	CASSTDGNRVDYGYTF
TRBV23-1	TRBJ1-1	17	CASSQSWIEVMNTEAFF
TRBV27	TRBJ1-2	13	CASSQRRNYGYTF
TRBV5-1	TRBJ1-1	16	CASSPLGDTRNTEAFF
TRBV29-1	TRBJ2-7	13	CSVEGSHSYEQYF
TRBV19	TRBJ1-6	14	CASSIAELPEPLHF
TRBV19	TRBJ1-6	15	CASSPTVASGSPLHF
TRBV20-1	TRBJ2-3	15	CSASGLAGGPLTQYF
TRBV11-2	TRBJ2-7	18	CASSPPSGQGLRSYEQYF